This T cell receptor beta chain came from a study of PD-L1 blockade in urothelial cancer. Generated by immunoSEQ multiplex PCR, the TCRdb table keeps only in-frame clones and is missing some. Of under 30,000 clones listed, about 87% are singletons. The CDR3 totals 18 residues. Germline V gene sequence: CDR1 SGHTA, CDR2 FQGNSA. The V gene lost 0 bases and the J gene lost 3 bases, with 19 bases spanning the gap. Sequences were derived from PBMCs, sampled around atezolizumab (anti-PD-L1) treatment. This TCR was sampled from a man aged 50-60 years with urothelial cancer. The chain joins TRBV7-2 to TRBJ2-3; D is possibly TRBD1 (6 bases). CDR3 residues: CASSLAPKHKQGTDTQYF. CDR3 coding DNA: TGTGCCAGCAGCTTAGCCCCCAAGCATAAACAGGGAACAGATACGCAGTATTTT.